The sample holds one count of the clone carrying this T cell receptor beta chain. The junction differs from germline at one of its ends, possibly a read error. This entry belongs to a study of blood T cell repertoires in COVID-19. Looking at the study overall: The United States, Italy and Spain supplied acute and convalescent COVID-19 samples. Sources were T cells, B-cell-depleted T cells, or PBMCs; the material itself was cDNA or gDNA.

The V gene's germline CDR1 is LNHNV and CDR2 YYDKDF (reference sequence). The CDR3 is 10 amino acids. Under the authors' procedure: For nucleated cells, counts were estimated from reference gene primer amplification. The data were produced by immunoSEQ multiplex PCR, yet TCRdb's version contains in-frame clones alone and is incomplete. Clone size and the V and J calls come from that table; the DNA yielded D and trimming. The data contain tens of thousands of clones, 85% to 90% of them singletons. This chain uses TRBV15 with TRBJ1-2; maybe TRBD1 (6 bases). Sequenced input: peripheral blood. The receptor comes from a human donor with active COVID-19. The donor label of this sample is uncertain. CDR3 residues: CAIPTGISYF. The CDR3 DNA reads TGTGCCATTCCCACAGGGATCTCTTACTTC.